One T cell receptor beta chain is described in this entry. What it binds is not known. Only in-frame clones appear in the TCRdb table, and some are missing; sequencing was by immunoSEQ multiplex PCR. The table has around 40,000 clones, 75% to 90% seen once; the top ten hold about 6.4%. This record comes from a study of T cells in localized non-small cell lung cancer. Study-wide findings and caveats: Appearing in adjacent lung were a median roughly 59 of the top 100 tumor clones. Overall survival was longer when the density of T cells in the blood was higher. Because only a single region of the tumor was sequenced, heterogeneity remains possible. In uninvolved adjacent lung, T cell clonality reached its highest value, exceeding tumor.

This CDR3 is built from 14 residues. Trimming removed 3 bases at V and 11 bases at J, with 17 bases between. The germline V gene has CDR1 KGHSH and CDR2 LQKENI. This chain connects TRBV18 to TRBJ2-4, with a possible D match to TRBD1 (7 bases). Sequencing was performed on peripheral blood, taken before any cancer treatment. The TCR sequence derives from a man aged 40 to 75 with stage I lung adenocarcinoma. The CDR3 region is CASSPGQSGGFQYF. The CDR3 region has the DNA TGTGCCAGCTCACCGGGACAGTCAGGAGGGTTTCAGTACTTC.